These T cell receptor beta chains were read from a single sample in a study of blood T cell repertoires in COVID-19. The method was immunoSEQ multiplex PCR; TCRdb's version includes in-frame clones alone and lacks a portion of them. The sample yields roughly 400,000 clones, roughly 91% seen once. Sequenced sample: PBMCs or T cells enriched from blood (not recorded which). These receptor sequences come from a man aged 18 to 35 who had recovered from COVID-19. Both conserved end residues are part of each CDR3. A D gene is named only where the DNA matches it firmly. Where a row states a size, it is once, few, many or the class of an expanded clone; other rows omit it.

d_call clone_size j_call v_call cdr3_aa cdr3_nt
. . TRBJ2-7 TRBV7-9 CASSQNSDEQYF TGTGCCAGCAGCCAAAATAGCGACGAGCAGTACTTC
TRBD1 . TRBJ1-2 TRBV4-1 CASSQEIGQGARISF TGCGCCAGCAGCCAAGAGATTGGACAGGGGGCGAGGATAAGCTTC
TRBD2 . TRBJ2-7 TRBV9 CASSVESSGGKQYF TGTGCCAGCAGCGTAGAGTCTAGCGGGGGTAAGCAGTACTTC
TRBD1 . TRBJ1-2 TRBV5-4 CASTELADRGGYGYTF TGTGCCAGCACCGAACTAGCTGACAGGGGTGGCTATGGCTACACCTTC
TRBD2 . TRBJ2-7 TRBV10-3 CATSGGGSPHEQYF TGTGCCACTAGTGGCGGGGGGAGCCCCCACGAGCAGTACTTC
TRBD1 few TRBJ1-2 TRBV10-3 CAISLVRTGDGYTF TGTGCCATCAGCTTAGTGCGGACAGGGGACGGCTACACCTTC
. . TRBJ2-3 TRBV28 CASTHGGGRSTQYF TGTGCCAGCACCCATGGGGGCGGCCGGTCCACGCAGTATTTT
. . TRBJ2-3 TRBV5-5 CASSFPGTRTDTQYF TGTGCCAGCAGCTTCCCCGGGACTCGCACAGATACGCAGTATTTT
TRBD2 . TRBJ2-3 TRBV6-5 CASRVTSGVTDTQYF TGTGCCAGCAGAGTCACTAGCGGGGTCACAGATACGCAGTATTTT
TRBD1 . TRBJ1-1 TRBV19 CASRGQKNTEAFF TGTGCCAGTAGGGGACAGAAGAATACTGAAGCTTTCTTT